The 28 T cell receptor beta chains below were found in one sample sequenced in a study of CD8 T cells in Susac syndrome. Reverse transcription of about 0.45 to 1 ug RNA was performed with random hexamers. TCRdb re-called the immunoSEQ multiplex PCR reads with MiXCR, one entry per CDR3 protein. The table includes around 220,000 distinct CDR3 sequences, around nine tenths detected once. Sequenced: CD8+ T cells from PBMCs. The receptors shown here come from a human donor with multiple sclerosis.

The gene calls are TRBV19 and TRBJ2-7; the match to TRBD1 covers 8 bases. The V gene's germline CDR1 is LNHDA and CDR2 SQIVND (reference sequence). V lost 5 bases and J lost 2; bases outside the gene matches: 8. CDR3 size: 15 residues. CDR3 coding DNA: TGTGCCAGTAGTCCAAGACAGGGGAGACCCTACGAGCAGTACTTC. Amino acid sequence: CASSPRQGRPYEQYF.

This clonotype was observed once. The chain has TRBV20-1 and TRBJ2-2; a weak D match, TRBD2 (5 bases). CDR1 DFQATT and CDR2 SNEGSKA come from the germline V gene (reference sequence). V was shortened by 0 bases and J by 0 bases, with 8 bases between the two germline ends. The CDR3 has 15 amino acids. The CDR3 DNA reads TGCAGTGCTAGAGAGCGGGCCTCGAACACCGGGGAGCTGTTTTTT. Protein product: CSARERASNTGELFF.

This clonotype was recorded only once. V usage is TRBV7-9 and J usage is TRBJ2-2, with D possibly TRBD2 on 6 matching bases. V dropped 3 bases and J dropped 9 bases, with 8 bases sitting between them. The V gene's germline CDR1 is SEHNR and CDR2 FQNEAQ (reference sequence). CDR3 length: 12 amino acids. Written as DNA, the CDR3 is TGTGCCAGCAGCTTGAGCGGGTGGGAGCTGTTTTTT. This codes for CASSLSGWELFF.

CDR3 coding DNA: TGCAGTGCTAGGAGACTAGCGGGAGCCTCCTACAATGAGCAGTTCTTC. Amino acids: CSARRLAGASYNEQFF. V is TRBV20-1 and J is TRBJ2-1; 12 positions agree with TRBD2. This CDR3 region has 16 residues. The germline V gene encodes CDR1 DFQATT and CDR2 SNEGSKA (reference sequence). J was trimmed by 0 bases and V by 3 bases; bases with no gene match: 3.

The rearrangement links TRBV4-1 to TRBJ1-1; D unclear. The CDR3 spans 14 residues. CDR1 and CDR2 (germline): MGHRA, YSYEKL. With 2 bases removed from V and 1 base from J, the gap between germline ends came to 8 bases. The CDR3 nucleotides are TGCGCCAGCAGCCAATACCTTACGAACACTGAAGCTTTCTTT. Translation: CASSQYLTNTEAFF.

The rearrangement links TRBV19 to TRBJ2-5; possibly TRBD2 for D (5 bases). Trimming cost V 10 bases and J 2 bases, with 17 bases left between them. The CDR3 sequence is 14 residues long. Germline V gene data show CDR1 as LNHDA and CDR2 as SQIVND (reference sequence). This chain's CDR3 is CATTEDLGQETQYF. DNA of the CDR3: TGTGCCACCACCGAGGACTTAGGTCAAGAGACCCAGTACTTC. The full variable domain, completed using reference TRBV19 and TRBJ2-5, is DGGITQSPKYLFRKEGQNVTLSCEQNLNHDAMYWYRQDPGQGLRLIYYSQIVNDFQKGDIAEGYSVSREKKESFPLTVTSAQKNPTAFYLCATTEDLGQETQYFGPGTRLLVL.

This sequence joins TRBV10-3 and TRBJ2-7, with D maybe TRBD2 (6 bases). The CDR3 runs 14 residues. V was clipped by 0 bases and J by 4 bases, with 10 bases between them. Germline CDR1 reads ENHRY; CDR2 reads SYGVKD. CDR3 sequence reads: CAISESGGIYEQYF. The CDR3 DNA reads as TGTGCCATCAGTGAGTCTGGGGGGATATACGAGCAGTACTTC.

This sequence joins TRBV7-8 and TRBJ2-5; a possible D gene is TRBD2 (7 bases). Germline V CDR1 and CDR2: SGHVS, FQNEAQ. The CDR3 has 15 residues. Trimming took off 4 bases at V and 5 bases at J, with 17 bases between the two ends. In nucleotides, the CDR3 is TGTGCCAGCAGCTCGGCGGGGAGGGGGGCGGAGACCCAGTACTTC. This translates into CASSSAGRGAETQYF.

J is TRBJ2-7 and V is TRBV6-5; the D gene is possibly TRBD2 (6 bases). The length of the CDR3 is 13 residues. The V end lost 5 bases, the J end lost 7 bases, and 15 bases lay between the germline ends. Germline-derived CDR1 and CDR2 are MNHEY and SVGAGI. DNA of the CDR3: TGTGCCAGCAGTGGGGGGATCGTCAGGGAGCAGTACTTC. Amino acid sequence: CASSGGIVREQYF.

CDR3 residues: CASSLPRSGDTQYF. The CDR3 DNA reads TGTGCCAGCAGCTTGCCGCGGAGCGGGGATACGCAGTATTTT. The chain combines TRBV5-6 with TRBJ2-3, with a possible D match to TRBD2 (6 bases). Germline values: CDR1 SGHDT, CDR2 YYEEEE. The CDR3 extends over 14 amino acids. The V end was cut by 1 base, the J end by 6 bases, with 12 bases between.

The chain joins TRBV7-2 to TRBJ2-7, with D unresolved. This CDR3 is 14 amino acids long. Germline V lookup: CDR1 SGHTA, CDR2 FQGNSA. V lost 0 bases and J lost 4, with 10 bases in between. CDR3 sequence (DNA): TGTGCCAGCAGCTTAGCTCCAGGCGCGTACGAGCAGTACTTC. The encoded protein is CASSLAPGAYEQYF.

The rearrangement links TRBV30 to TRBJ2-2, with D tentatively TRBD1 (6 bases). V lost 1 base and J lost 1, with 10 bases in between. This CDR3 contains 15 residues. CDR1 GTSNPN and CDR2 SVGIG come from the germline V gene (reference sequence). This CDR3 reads CAWSAGVGNTGELFF. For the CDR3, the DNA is TGTGCCTGGAGTGCAGGGGTAGGGAACACCGGGGAGCTGTTTTTT.

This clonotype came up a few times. CDR3 amino acids: CASSLVGGATDTQYF. The DNA for the CDR3 is TGTGCCAGCAGTTTAGTGGGGGGCGCCACAGATACGCAGTATTTT. This sequence joins TRBV12-3 or TRBV12-4 and TRBJ2-3; D may be TRBD1 or TRBD2 (6 bases each). V gave up 1 base and J gave up 2 bases, with 10 bases separating them. This CDR3 comprises 15 residues.

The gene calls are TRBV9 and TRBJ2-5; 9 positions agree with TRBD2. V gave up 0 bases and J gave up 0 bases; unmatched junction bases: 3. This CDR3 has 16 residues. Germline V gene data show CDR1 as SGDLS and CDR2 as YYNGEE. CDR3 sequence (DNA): TGTGCCAGCAGCGTAGGGCTAGCGGGGTACCAAGAGACCCAGTACTTC. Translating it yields CASSVGLAGYQETQYF.

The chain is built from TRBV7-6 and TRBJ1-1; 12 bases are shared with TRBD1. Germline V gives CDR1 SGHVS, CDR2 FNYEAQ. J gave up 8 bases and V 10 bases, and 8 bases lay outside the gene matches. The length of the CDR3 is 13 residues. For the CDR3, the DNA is TGTGCCACCAAACCGGGGACAGGGGGCGAAGCTTTCTTT. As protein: CATKPGTGGEAFF.

The CDR3 DNA reads as TGCAGCGGCTTGGACGTGAACACCGGGGAGCTGTTTTTT. Amino acids: CSGLDVNTGELFF. The chain employs TRBV29-1 and TRBJ2-2; D is unresolved. The CDR3 sequence is 13 residues long. Per the germline V gene, CDR1 is SQVTM and CDR2 is ANQGSEA. The V gene lost 7 bases and the J gene lost 1 base, with 10 bases spanning the gap.

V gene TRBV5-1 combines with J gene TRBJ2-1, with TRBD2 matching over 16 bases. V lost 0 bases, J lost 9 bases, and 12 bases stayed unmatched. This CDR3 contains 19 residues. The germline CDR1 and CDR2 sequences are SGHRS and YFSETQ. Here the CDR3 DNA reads TGCGCCAGCAGCTTGGTCATACCGGGACTAGCGGGAGGGCCAGGTGAGCAGTTCTTC. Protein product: CASSLVIPGLAGGPGEQFF.

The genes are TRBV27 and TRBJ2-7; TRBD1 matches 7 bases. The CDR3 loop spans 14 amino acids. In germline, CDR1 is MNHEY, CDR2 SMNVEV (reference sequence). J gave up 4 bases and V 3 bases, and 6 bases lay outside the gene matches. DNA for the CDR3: TGTGCCAGCAGTTTCCGGGACAGACGTTACGAGCAGTACTTC. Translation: CASSFRDRRYEQYF.

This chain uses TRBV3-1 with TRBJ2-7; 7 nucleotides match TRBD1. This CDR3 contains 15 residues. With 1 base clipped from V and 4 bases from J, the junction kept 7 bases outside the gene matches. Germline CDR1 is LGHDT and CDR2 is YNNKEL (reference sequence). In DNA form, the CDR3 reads TGTGCCAGCAGCCAAGGCACAGGGGAAGGGTACGAGCAGTACTTC. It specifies CASSQGTGEGYEQYF.

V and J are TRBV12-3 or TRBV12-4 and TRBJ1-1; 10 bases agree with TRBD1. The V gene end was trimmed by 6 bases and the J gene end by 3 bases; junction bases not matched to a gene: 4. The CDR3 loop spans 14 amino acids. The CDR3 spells CASSSGTGDTEAFF. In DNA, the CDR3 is TGTGCCAGCAGCTCCGGGACAGGGGACACTGAAGCTTTCTTT.

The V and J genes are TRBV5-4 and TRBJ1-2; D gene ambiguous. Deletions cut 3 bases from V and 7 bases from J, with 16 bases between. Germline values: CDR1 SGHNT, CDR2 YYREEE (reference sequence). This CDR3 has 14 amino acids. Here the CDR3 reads CASSSFMGWRGYTF. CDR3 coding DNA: TGTGCCAGCAGCTCGTTTATGGGTTGGCGTGGCTACACCTTC.

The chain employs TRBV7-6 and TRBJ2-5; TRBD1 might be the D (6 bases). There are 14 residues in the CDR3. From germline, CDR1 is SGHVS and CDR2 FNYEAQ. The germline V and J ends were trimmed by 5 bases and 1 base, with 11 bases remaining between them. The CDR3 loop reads CASSPFRGQETQYF. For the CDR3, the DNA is TGTGCCAGCAGCCCCTTCAGGGGCCAAGAGACCCAGTACTTC.

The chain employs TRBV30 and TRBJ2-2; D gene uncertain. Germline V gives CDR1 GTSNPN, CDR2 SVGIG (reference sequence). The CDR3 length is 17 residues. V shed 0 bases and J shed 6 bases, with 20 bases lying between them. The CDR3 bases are TGTGCCTGGAGTGTCTCTATAATTGGGGTTTCCGCCGGGGAGCTGTTTTTT. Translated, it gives CAWSVSIIGVSAGELFF.

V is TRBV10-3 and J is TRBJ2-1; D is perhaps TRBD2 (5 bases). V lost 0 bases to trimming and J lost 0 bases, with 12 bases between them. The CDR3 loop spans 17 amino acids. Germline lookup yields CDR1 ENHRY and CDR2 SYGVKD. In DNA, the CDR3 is TGTGCCATCAGTGAGTCGTGGACTTCTAGCTCCTACAATGAGCAGTTCTTC. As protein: CAISESWTSSSYNEQFF.

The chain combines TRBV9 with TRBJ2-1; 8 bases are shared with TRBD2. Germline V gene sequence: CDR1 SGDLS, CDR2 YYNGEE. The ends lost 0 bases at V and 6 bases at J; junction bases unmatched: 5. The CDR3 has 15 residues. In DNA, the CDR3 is TGTGCCAGCAGCGTAGTGGCTAGCGGGTCCAATGAGCAGTTCTTC. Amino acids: CASSVVASGSNEQFF. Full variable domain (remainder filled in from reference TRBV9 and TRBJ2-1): DSGVTQTPKHLITATGQRVTLRCSPRSGDLSVYWYQQSLDQGLQFLIQYYNGEERAKGNILERFSAQQFPDLHSELNLSSLELGDSALYFCASSVVASGSNEQFFGPGTRLTVL.

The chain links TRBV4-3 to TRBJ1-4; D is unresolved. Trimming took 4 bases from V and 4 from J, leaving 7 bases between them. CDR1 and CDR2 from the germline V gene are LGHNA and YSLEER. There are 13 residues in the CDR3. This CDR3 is CASSPSINEKLFF. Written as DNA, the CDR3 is TGCGCCAGCAGCCCCAGCATTAATGAAAAACTGTTTTTT.

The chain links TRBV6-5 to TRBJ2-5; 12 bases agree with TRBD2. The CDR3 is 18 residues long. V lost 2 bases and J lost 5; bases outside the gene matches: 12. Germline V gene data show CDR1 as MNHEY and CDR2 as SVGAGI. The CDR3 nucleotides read TGTGCCAGCAGTTACGGCGCGACTAGCGGGGGTTCAGGGGAGACCCAGTACTTC. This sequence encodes CASSYGATSGGSGETQYF.

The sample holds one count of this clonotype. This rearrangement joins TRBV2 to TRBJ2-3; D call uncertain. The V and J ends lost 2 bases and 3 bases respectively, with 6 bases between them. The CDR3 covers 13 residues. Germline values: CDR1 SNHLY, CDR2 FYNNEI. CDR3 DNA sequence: TGTGCCAGCAGTGAACCCCGTACAGATACGCAGTATTTT. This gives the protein CASSEPRTDTQYF.